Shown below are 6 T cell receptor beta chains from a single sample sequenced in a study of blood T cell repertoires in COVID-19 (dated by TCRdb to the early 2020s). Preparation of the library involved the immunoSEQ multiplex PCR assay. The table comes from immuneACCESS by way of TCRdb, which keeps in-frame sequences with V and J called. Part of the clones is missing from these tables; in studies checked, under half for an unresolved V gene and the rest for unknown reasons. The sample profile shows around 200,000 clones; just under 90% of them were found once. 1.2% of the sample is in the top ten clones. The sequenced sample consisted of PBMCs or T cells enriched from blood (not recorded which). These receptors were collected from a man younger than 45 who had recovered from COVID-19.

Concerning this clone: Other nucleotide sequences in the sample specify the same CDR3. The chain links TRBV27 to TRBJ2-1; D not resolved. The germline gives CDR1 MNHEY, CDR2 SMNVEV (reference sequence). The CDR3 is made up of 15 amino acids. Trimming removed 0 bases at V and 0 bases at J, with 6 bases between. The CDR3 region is CASSLSRSSYNEQFF. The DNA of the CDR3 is TGTGCCAGCAGTTTATCTCGGAGCTCCTACAATGAGCAGTTCTTC.

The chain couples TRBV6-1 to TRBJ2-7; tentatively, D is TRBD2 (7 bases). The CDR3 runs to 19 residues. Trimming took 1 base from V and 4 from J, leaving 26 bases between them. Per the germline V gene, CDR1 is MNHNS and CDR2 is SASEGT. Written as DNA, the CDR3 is TGTGCCAGCAGTGAAGAGGTTCTTATGGTACAGGAGGGGGGGTACGAGCAGTACTTC. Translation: CASSEEVLMVQEGGYEQYF.

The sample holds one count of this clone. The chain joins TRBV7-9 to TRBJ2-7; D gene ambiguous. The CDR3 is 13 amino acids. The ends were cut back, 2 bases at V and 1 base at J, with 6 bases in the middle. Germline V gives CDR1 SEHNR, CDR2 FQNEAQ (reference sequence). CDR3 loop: CASSLPGSYEQYF. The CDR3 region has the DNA TGTGCCAGCAGCTTACCAGGATCCTACGAGCAGTACTTC.

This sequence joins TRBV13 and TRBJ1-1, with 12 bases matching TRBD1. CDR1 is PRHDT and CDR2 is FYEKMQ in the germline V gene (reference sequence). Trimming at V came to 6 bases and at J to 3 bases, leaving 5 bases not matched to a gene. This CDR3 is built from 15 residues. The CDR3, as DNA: TGTGCCAGCAGGGGACAGGGGGCGTCTTACACTGAAGCTTTCTTT. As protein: CASRGQGASYTEAFF. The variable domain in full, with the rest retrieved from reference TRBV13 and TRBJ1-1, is AAGVIQSPRHLIKEKRETATLKCYPIPRHDTVYWYQQGPGQDPQFLISFYEKMQSDKGSIPDRFSAQQFSDYHSELNMSSLELGDSALYFCASRGQGASYTEAFFGQGTRLTVV.

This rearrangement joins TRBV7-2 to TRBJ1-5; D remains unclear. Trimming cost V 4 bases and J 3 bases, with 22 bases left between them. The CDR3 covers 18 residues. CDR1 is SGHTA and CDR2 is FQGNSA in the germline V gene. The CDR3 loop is CASSSSPMGGDTNQPQHF. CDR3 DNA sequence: TGTGCCAGCAGCTCATCCCCTATGGGAGGAGACACCAATCAGCCCCAGCATTTT.

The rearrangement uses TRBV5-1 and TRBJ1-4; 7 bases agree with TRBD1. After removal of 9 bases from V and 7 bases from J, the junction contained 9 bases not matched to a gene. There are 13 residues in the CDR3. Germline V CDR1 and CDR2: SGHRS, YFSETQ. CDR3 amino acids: CATRQGGSEKLFF. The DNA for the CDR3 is TGCGCCACAAGACAGGGTGGGAGTGAAAAACTGTTTTTT.